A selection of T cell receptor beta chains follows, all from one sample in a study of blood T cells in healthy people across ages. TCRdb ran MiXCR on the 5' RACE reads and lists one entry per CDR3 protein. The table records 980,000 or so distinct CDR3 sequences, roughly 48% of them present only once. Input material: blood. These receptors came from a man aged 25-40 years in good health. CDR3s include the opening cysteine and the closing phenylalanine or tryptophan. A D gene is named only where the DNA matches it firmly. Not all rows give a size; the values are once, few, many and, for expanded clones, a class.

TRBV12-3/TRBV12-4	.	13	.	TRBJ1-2	TGTGCCAGCAGTGTTGTTCGTGGATATGGCTACACCTTC	CASSVVRGYGYTF
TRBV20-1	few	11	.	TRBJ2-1	TGCAGTGCTAGGGGGGAAGATGAGCAGTTCTTC	CSARGEDEQFF
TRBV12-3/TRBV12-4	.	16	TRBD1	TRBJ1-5	TGTGCCAGCAGCCCCGGACAGGGTTTCGGCAATCAGCCCCAGCATTTT	CASSPGQGFGNQPQHF
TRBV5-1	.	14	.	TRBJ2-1	TGCGCCAGCAGCTTGGTTGAGGCGAACAATGAGCAGTTCTTC	CASSLVEANNEQFF
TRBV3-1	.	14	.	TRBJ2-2	TGTGCCAGCAGCCAAGGGCACGACACCGGGGAGCTGTTTTTT	CASSQGHDTGELFF
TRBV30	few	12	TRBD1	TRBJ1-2	TGTGCCTCTACGACAGGGAACTATGGCTACACCTTC	CASTTGNYGYTF
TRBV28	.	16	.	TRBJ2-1	TGTGCCAGCAGTTCCCCGGGGGCTCTCAAGTACAATGAGCAGTTCTTC	CASSSPGALKYNEQFF
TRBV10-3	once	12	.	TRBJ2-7	TGTGCCATCAGTGACGGGATCAACGAGCAGTACTTC	CAISDGINEQYF
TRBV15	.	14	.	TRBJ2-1	TGTGCCACCAGCAAGGGGGGACTACCCCCCGAGGAGTTCTTC	CATSKGGLPPEEFF
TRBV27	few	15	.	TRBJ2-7	TGTGCCAGCAGTTTTGACCGGCCTACGACCTACGAGCAGTACTTC	CASSFDRPTTYEQYF
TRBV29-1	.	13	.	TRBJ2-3	TGCAGCGTTGGCACAGGGATCACAGATACGCAGTATTTT	CSVGTGITDTQYF
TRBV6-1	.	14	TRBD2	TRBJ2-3	TGTGCCAGCAGGATAGCGGGGAGGACAGATACGCAGTATTTT	CASRIAGRTDTQYF
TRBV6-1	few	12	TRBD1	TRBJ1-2	TGTGCCAGCAGGGGGACAGGGAGAGGCTACACCTTC	CASRGTGRGYTF
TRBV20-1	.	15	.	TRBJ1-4	TGCAGTGCTAGAGATCTCTCAGGGTATGATGAAAAACTGTTTTTT	CSARDLSGYDEKLFF
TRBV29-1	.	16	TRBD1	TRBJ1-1	TGCAGCGTTGAAGATGTGGCCGGACAGGGAGGGTTCGGAGCTTTCTTT	CSVEDVAGQGGFGAFF
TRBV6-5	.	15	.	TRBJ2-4	TGTGCCAGCAGATCCGGGACGGAAGGTCCCTATGGGCAGTACTTC	CASRSGTEGPYGQYF
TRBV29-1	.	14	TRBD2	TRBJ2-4	TGCAGCGTTGCTAGCGGGGGGGCTAGAGGCATTCAGTACTTC	CSVASGGARGIQYF
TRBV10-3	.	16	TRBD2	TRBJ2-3	TGTGCCATCAGTGTTCTTAGCGGCGGGGGGCGGGATACGCAGTATTTT	CAISVLSGGGRDTQYF
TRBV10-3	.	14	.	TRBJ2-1	TGTGCCATCAGATCCCAGGGGACCTACAATGAGCAGTTCTTC	CAIRSQGTYNEQFF
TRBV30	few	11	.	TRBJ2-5	TGTGCCTGGAGAGCCTCAGAGACCCAGTACTTC	CAWRASETQYF
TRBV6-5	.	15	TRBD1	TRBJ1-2	TGTGCCAGCAGCCTCCAGGCCGGGACAGGATACGGCTACACCTTC	CASSLQAGTGYGYTF
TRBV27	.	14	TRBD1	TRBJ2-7	TGTGCCAGCAGTCCTGACAGGGGGAGGTCCGCGCAGTACTTC	CASSPDRGRSAQYF
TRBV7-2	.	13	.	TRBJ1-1	TGTGCCAGCAGGCAGACAAGTTACACTGAAGCTTTCTTT	CASRQTSYTEAFF
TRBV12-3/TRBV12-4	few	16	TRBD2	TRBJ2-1	TGTGCCAGCAGTTTGGGAGGGGTCAGCTCCTACAATGAGCAGTTCTTC	CASSLGGVSSYNEQFF
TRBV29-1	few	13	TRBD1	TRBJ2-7	TGCAGCGTTGTGGACAGGGGGCAAAATGAGCAGTACTTC	CSVVDRGQNEQYF
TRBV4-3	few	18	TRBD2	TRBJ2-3	TGCGCCAGCAGCCAGCGTCCGTCCCTAGCGGGGGGTGAAGATACGCAGTATTTT	CASSQRPSLAGGEDTQYF
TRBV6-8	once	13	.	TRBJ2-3	TGTGCCAGCAGACCCTCTCCGCGAGATACGCAGTATTTT	CASRPSPRDTQYF
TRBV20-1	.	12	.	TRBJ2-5	TGCGGTGCTGGAGATGGCGGGAAGGCCCAGTACTTC	CGAGDGGKAQYF
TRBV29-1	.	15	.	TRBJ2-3	TGCAGCCTCTGGCTGGGCGGGGTTAACACAGATACGCAGTATTTT	CSLWLGGVNTDTQYF
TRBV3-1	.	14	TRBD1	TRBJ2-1	TGTGCCAGCAGTCCCGGGACAGGGATGGGTGAGCAGTTCTTC	CASSPGTGMGEQFF
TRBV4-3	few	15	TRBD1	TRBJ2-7	TGCGCCAGCAGCCAAGATGGACAGGGGGCCTACGAGCAGTACTTC	CASSQDGQGAYEQYF
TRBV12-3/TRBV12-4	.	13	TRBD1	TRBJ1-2	TGTGCCAGCAGTGAGACAGGGGGCGACGGCTACACCTTC	CASSETGGDGYTF
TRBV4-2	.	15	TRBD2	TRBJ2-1	TGTGCCAGCAGCCCCCAGGGAGGGCTTGGCAATGAGCAGTTCTTC	CASSPQGGLGNEQFF
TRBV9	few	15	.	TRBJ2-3	TGTGCCAGCAGCGTAGCGGCAGCAAGCACAGATACGCAGTATTTT	CASSVAAASTDTQYF
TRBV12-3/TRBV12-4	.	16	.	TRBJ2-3	TGTGCCAGCAGTCCCTCAACGGGAGTGAAAACAGATACGCAGTATTTT	CASSPSTGVKTDTQYF
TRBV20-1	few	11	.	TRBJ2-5	TGCAGTGCGATAGAAAAAGAGACCCAGTACTTC	CSAIEKETQYF
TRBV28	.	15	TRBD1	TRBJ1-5	TGTGCCAGCAGTCTCTACAGGGGGCGCGATCAGCCCCAGCATTTT	CASSLYRGRDQPQHF
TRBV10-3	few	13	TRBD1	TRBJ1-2	TGTGCCATTTGGACAGGGGGCTCCTATGGCTACACCTTC	CAIWTGGSYGYTF
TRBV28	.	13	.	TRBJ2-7	TGTGCCAGCATAACAGGCACTACTTACGAGCAGTACTTC	CASITGTTYEQYF
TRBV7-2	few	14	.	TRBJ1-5	TGTGCCAGCTCCGGGGCAGCTAGCAATCAGCCCCAGCATTTT	CASSGAASNQPQHF
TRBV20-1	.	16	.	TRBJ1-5	TGCAGTGCTAGAGATCCGCGGGGAAATAGCAATCAGCCCCAGCATTTT	CSARDPRGNSNQPQHF
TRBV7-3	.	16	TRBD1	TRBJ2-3	TGTGCCAGCAGCTTAGGGGTCGACAGGGGAACAGATACGCAGTATTTT	CASSLGVDRGTDTQYF
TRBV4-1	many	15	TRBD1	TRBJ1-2	TGCGCCAGCAGCCAAGAAGTTCAGGGGGATTTTGGCTACACCTTC	CASSQEVQGDFGYTF
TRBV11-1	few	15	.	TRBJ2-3	TGTGCCAGCAGCTTAGAGGCCCAACCGGGGGATACGCAGTATTTT	CASSLEAQPGDTQYF
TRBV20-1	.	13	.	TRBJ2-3	TGCAGTGCTAGAGCCAGCGTCCCAGATACGCAGTATTTT	CSARASVPDTQYF
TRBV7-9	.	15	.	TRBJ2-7	TGTGCCAGCAGCCGCGGCGCTTCGTCTTCCTACGAGCAGTACTTC	CASSRGASSSYEQYF